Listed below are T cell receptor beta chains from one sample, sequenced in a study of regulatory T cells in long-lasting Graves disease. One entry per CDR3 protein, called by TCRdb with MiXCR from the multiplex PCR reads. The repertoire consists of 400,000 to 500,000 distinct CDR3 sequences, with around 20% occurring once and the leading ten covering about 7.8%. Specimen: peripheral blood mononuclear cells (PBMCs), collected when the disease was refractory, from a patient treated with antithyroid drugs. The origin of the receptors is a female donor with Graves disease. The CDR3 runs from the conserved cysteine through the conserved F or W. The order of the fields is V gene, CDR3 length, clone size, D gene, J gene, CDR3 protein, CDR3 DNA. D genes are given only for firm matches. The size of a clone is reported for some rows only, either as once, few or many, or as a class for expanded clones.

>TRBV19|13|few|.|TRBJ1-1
CASSKLMNTEAFF
TGTGCCAGTAGTAAATTAATGAACACTGAAGCTTTCTTT
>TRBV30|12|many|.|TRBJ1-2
CAWSGTAYGYTF
TGTGCCTGGAGCGGGACGGCTTATGGCTACACCTTC
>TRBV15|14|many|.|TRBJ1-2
CATSREGSYYGYTF
TGTGCCACCAGCAGAGAAGGCAGCTACTATGGCTACACCTTC
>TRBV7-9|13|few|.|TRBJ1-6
CASSEEKGGPLHF
TGTGCCAGCAGCGAAGAGAAAGGGGGACCCCTCCACTTT
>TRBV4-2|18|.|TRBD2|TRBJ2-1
CASSQKSHRLAGNNEQFF
TGTGCCAGCAGCCAAAAATCCCACCGACTAGCCGGGAACAATGAGCAGTTCTTC
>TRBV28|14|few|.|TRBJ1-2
CASSFPPTGYGYTF
TGTGCCAGCAGTTTCCCCCCTACGGGATATGGCTACACCTTC
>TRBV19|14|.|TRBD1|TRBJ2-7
CASRGDRVRDEQYF
TGTGCCAGTAGGGGGGACAGGGTTCGGGACGAGCAGTACTTC
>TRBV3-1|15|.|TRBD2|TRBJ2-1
CASSQEGGRGDEQFF
TGTGCCAGCAGCCAAGAAGGCGGGAGGGGCGATGAGCAGTTCTTC
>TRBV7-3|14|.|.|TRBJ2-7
CASSSFGGTNEQYF
TGTGCCAGCAGCTCCTTCGGCGGGACGAACGAGCAGTACTTC
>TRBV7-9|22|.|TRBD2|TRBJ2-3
CASSYPLHPPSGYTASTDTQYF
TGTGCCAGCAGCTACCCCCTCCACCCCCCTAGCGGGTACACGGCTAGCACAGATACGCAGTATTTT
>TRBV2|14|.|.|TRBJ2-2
CASRPWLATGELFF
TGTGCCAGCCGCCCTTGGCTAGCGACCGGGGAGCTGTTTTTT
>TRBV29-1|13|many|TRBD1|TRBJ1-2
CSVETGGGYGYTF
TGCAGCGTTGAAACAGGGGGTGGCTATGGCTACACCTTC
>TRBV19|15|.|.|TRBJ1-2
CASSIPQGLNYGYTF
TGTGCCAGTAGTATCCCGCAGGGTCTGAACTATGGCTACACCTTC
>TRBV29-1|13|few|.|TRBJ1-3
CSVDRLSGNTIYF
TGCAGCGTTGACAGGCTTTCTGGAAACACCATATATTTT
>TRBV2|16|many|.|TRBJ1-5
CASSFGRLYSNQPQHF
TGTGCCAGCAGCTTCGGACGGCTCTATAGCAATCAGCCCCAGCATTTT
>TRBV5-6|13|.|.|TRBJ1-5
CASSLAPAQPQHF
TGTGCCAGCAGCTTGGCCCCTGCTCAGCCCCAGCATTTT
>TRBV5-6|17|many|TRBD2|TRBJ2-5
CASSPDGAGGPFQTQYF
TGTGCCAGCAGCCCGGACGGGGCGGGAGGGCCTTTCCAGACCCAGTACTTC
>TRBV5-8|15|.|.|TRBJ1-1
CASSLAVRTSTEAFF
TGTGCCAGCAGCTTAGCGGTGAGAACCAGCACTGAAGCTTTCTTT
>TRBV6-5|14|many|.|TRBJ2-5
CASSYSSGPETQYF
TGTGCCAGCAGTTACTCTTCCGGGCCAGAGACCCAGTACTTC
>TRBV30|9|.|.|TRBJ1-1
CASDREAFF
TGTGCCTCCGACCGTGAAGCTTTCTTT
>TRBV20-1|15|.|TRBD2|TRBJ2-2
CSAALAGPNTGELFF
TGCAGTGCTGCTTTAGCGGGGCCGAACACCGGGGAGCTGTTTTTT
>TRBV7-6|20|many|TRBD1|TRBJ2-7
CASSSPRGAVRDRDAYEQYF
TGTGCCAGCAGCTCACCACGAGGGGCTGTACGGGACAGGGATGCCTACGAGCAGTACTTC
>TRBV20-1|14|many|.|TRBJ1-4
CSAGDTTTNEKLFF
TGCAGTGCGGGGGACACTACAACTAATGAAAAACTGTTTTTT
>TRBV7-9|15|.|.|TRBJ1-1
CASSPWDRGSTEAFF
TGTGCCAGCAGCCCGTGGGACCGGGGGAGCACTGAAGCTTTCTTT
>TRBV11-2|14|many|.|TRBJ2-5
CASNEPTSGETQYF
TGTGCCAGCAACGAACCAACTAGTGGCGAGACCCAGTACTTC
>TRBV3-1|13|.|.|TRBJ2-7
CASSQDLSYEQYF
TGTGCCAGCAGCCAAGATCTGTCCTACGAGCAGTACTTC
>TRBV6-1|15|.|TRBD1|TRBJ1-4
CASSPTGGAGEKLFF
TGTGCCAGCAGTCCGACAGGGGGCGCAGGGGAAAAACTGTTTTTT
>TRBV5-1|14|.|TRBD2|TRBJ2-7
CASSASGLAYEQYF
TGCGCCAGCAGCGCGAGCGGACTAGCCTACGAGCAGTACTTC
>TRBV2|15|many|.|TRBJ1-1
CASSSFQFPNTEAFF
TGTGCCAGCAGTTCCTTCCAGTTTCCGAACACTGAAGCTTTCTTT
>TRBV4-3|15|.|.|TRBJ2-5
CASSPTGLVGETQYF
TGCGCCAGCAGCCCGACAGGTCTAGTGGGAGAGACCCAGTACTTC
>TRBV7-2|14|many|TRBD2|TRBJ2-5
CASSLDAGEETQYF
TGTGCCAGCAGCTTAGATGCGGGAGAAGAGACCCAGTACTTC
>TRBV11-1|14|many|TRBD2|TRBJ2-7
CASSRYSGSDEQYF
TGTGCCAGCAGCCGATATAGCGGGAGCGACGAGCAGTACTTC
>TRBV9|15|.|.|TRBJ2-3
CASSAWWVITDTQYF
TGTGCCAGCAGCGCCTGGTGGGTAATCACAGATACGCAGTATTTT
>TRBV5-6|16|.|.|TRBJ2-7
CASSLEGQTTLYEQYF
TGTGCCAGCAGCTTGGAGGGACAAACCACACTCTACGAGCAGTACTTC